This TCR beta chain was observed in a study of blood T cell repertoires in COVID-19. The protocol was immunoSEQ multiplex PCR, while the TCRdb copy is restricted to in-frame clones and leaves out a portion. In the table there are 30,000 to 35,000 clones, 85% of which are singletons. Sequenced material: peripheral blood. Source of these receptors: a human donor with acute or convalescent COVID-19. The donor label of this sample is uncertain.

The genes are TRBV19 and TRBJ2-3; 7 nucleotides line up with TRBD1. Germline V gene lookup returns CDR1 LNHDA and CDR2 SQIVND (reference sequence). The CDR3 totals 19 residues. With V trimmed by 3 bases and J by 4 bases, 19 bases remained unmatched. The CDR3 nucleotides read TGTGCCAGTAGTATTTACCCTGAAACCAGGGGGATCAGGGCAGATACGCAGTATTTT. Translation: CASSIYPETRGIRADTQYF. Complete variable domain (other parts from reference TRBV19 and TRBJ2-3): DGGITQSPKYLFRKEGQNVTLSCEQNLNHDAMYWYRQDPGQGLRLIYYSQIVNDFQKGDIAEGYSVSREKKESFPLTVTSAQKNPTAFYLCASSIYPETRGIRADTQYFGPGTRLTVL.